The 28 T cell receptor beta chains reported below all come from one sample, sequenced in a study of CD8 T cells in ankylosing spondylitis. MiXCR, run by TCRdb on the 5' RACE reads, gives a single entry per CDR3 protein. Of under 150,000 distinct CDR3 sequences in the sample, approximately 10% are singletons; the top ten hold approximately 3.3%. The specimen was blood, either unsorted or a sorted T cell fraction (not recorded which). The source is a male donor with ankylosing spondylitis or in good health (not recorded which).

At least ten counts were recorded for this clonotype. The rearrangement links TRBV11-2 to TRBJ2-1; 10 bases agree with TRBD2. Germline CDR1 is SGHAT and CDR2 is FQNNGV. Trimming cost V 5 bases and J 9 bases; bases outside gene matches: 16. The CDR3 consists of 17 residues. This chain's CDR3 is CASSPNVGTSVGGEQFF. The CDR3 DNA reads TGTGCCAGCAGCCCTAACGTAGGGACTAGCGTGGGGGGTGAGCAGTTCTTC.

The sample holds many counts of this clonotype. The DNA of the CDR3 is TGTGCCAGCAGCAAAGCGCGAGTCAGGTCAGGGGACTCTGGGGCCAACGTCCTGACTTTC. Protein product: CASSKARVRSGDSGANVLTF. The rearrangement uses TRBV21-1 and TRBJ2-6; the table's D gene call, TRBD1, was not cross checked with the DNA. TRBV21-1 is a known pseudogene. There are 20 residues in the CDR3.

This clonotype was found many times. The rearrangement joins TRBV27 to TRBJ2-1; D gene uncertain. Trimming took 3 bases from V and 8 from J, leaving 14 bases between them. There are 14 residues in the CDR3. The germline gives CDR1 MNHEY, CDR2 SMNVEV (reference sequence). Written as DNA, the CDR3 is TGTGCCAGCAGTTTTGCGCCCACACTGGATGAGCAGTTCTTC. It is translated as CASSFAPTLDEQFF.

This clonotype has a count of ten or more. In DNA form, the CDR3 reads TGCGCCAGCAGTCCCCGAGAGGGGAGCGGTGAGCAGTTCTTC. Its protein is CASSPREGSGEQFF. The V and J genes are TRBV5-1 and TRBJ2-1; D tentatively fits TRBD1 or TRBD2 (5 bases each). The V and J ends lost 5 bases and 9 bases respectively, with 18 bases between them. This CDR3 spans 14 amino acids. The germline V gene has CDR1 SGHRS and CDR2 YFSETQ.

The V call is TRBV3-1, the J call TRBJ2-7, with 10 bases matching TRBD2. Unmatched junction bases numbered 6, after V lost 4 bases and J lost 0 bases. The CDR3 extends over 16 amino acids. Germline lookup yields CDR1 LGHDT and CDR2 YNNKEL (reference sequence). The CDR3 spells CASSPSSGGSSYEQYF. The DNA for the CDR3 is TGTGCCAGCAGCCCGTCTAGCGGGGGAAGCTCCTACGAGCAGTACTTC.

This clonotype was seen at least ten times. V and J are TRBV7-8 and TRBJ2-7, with D possibly being TRBD2 (6 bases). Germline V gene data show CDR1 as SGHVS and CDR2 as FQNEAQ. With 5 bases removed from V and 6 bases from J, the gap between germline ends came to 20 bases. The length of the CDR3 is 15 residues. CDR3 nucleotides: TGTGCCAGCAGCATATACTCCGGGAGTTATGGCGAGCAGTACTTC. The encoded protein is CASSIYSGSYGEQYF.

This clonotype was detected ten times or more. For the CDR3, the DNA is TGCAGTGCTAGTTTAGGGTTTACTGAAGCTTTCTTT. Translating gives CSASLGFTEAFF. The chain recombines TRBV20-1 with TRBJ1-1, with D unresolved. V lost 3 bases, J lost 5 bases, and 10 bases lay in between. In germline, CDR1 is DFQATT, CDR2 SNEGSKA (reference sequence). The CDR3 runs 12 residues.

This clonotype has only a few counts. V is TRBV7-6 and J is TRBJ2-3; 13 positions agree with TRBD2. The germline CDR1 and CDR2 sequences are SGHVS and FNYEAQ. Trimming at V came to 4 bases and at J to 4 bases, leaving 11 bases not matched to a gene. This CDR3 contains 18 residues. In DNA form, the CDR3 reads TGTGCCAGCAGCTCCCTAACTAGCGGGAGGGCCCTTGCAGATACGCAGTATTTT. Translation gives CASSSLTSGRALADTQYF.

This clonotype was counted at least ten times. The chain couples TRBV5-1 to TRBJ1-1; D may be TRBD1 (5 bases). The CDR3 consists of 14 residues. Germline CDR1 and CDR2: SGHRS and YFSETQ. The germline V and J ends were trimmed by 6 bases and 5 bases, with 17 bases remaining between them. In DNA form, the CDR3 reads TGCGCCAGCACCACAGGAGTGATGGATACTGAAGCTTTCTTT. As protein: CASTTGVMDTEAFF. The full variable domain, its missing parts supplied by reference TRBV5-1 and TRBJ1-1, is KAGVTQTPRYLIKTRGQQVTLSCSPISGHRSVSWYQQTPGQGLQFLFEYFSETQRNKGNFPGRFSGRQFSNSRSEMNVSTLELGDSALYLCASTTGVMDTEAFFGQGTRLTVV.

The CDR3 here is CASSPGNVHEQYF. In DNA form, the CDR3 reads TGCGCCAGCAGCCCGGGCAATGTCCACGAGCAGTACTTC. The chain joins TRBV5-1 to TRBJ2-7; no firm D call. Germline values: CDR1 SGHRS, CDR2 YFSETQ. The CDR3 contains 13 residues. V lost 4 bases and J lost 5, with 13 bases in between.

This clonotype has more than one count but fewer than ten. The rearrangement joins TRBV20-1 to TRBJ2-3; a weak D match, TRBD2 (5 bases). The V and J ends lost 0 bases and 4 bases respectively, with 17 bases between them. The CDR3 sequence is 16 residues long. Germline CDR1 is DFQATT and CDR2 is SNEGSKA (reference sequence). In DNA form, the CDR3 reads TGCAGTGCTAGAGATTTCCGGGATCTCGGCCCAGATACGCAGTATTTT. It specifies CSARDFRDLGPDTQYF.

At least ten counts were recorded for this clonotype. The chain uses TRBV12-3 or TRBV12-4 and TRBJ2-3; D gene ambiguous. Trimming pared 4 bases from V and 5 bases from J, leaving 4 bases between. This CDR3 has 11 residues. CDR3 nucleotide sequence: TGTGCCAGCAGTTACCGAGATACGCAGTATTTT. Residues: CASSYRDTQYF.

This clonotype was recorded at least ten times. The chain's CDR3 is CASSPQIISNQPQHF. The CDR3, as DNA: TGTGCCAGCAGTCCCCAGATTATTAGCAATCAGCCCCAGCATTTT. The V call is TRBV12-3 or TRBV12-4, the J call TRBJ1-5, with D unclear. V was clipped by 5 bases and J by 0 bases, with 11 bases between them. There are 15 residues in the CDR3.

This clonotype was picked up many times. The chain joins TRBV2 to TRBJ1-5; perhaps TRBD1 as D (6 bases). V gave up 3 bases and J gave up 4 bases, with 7 bases separating them. This CDR3 contains 13 residues. Germline V gives CDR1 SNHLY, CDR2 FYNNEI. CDR3 DNA: TGTGCCAGCAGTGAGGGACAAAATCAGCCCCAGCATTTT. Its protein is CASSEGQNQPQHF.

This clonotype has a handful of counts. The V call is TRBV12-3 or TRBV12-4, the J call TRBJ2-3; possibly TRBD1 for D (5 bases). V was clipped by 6 bases and J by 4 bases, with 14 bases between them. This CDR3 is built from 14 residues. In DNA form, the CDR3 reads TGTGCCAGCAGCAACACAAAGGGGTCAGATACGCAGTATTTT. Translation: CASSNTKGSDTQYF.

This clonotype was seen a few times. The chain couples TRBV7-2 to TRBJ2-7; no definite D call. The CDR3 spans 15 residues. V was shortened by 1 base and J by 4 bases, with 14 bases between the two germline ends. Germline V gene sequence: CDR1 SGHTA, CDR2 FQGNSA. CDR3 nucleotides: TGTGCCAGCAGCTTAGACCCCGACCCTAATTACGAGCAGTACTTC. It specifies CASSLDPDPNYEQYF. Based on the CDR3 plus reference TRBV7-2 and TRBJ2-7, the full variable domain is GAGVSQSPSNKVTEKGKDVELRCDPISGHTALYWYRQSLGQGLEFLIYFQGNSAPDKSGLPSDRFSAERTGGSVSTLTIQRTQQEDSAVYLCASSLDPDPNYEQYFGPGTRLTVT.

The V call is TRBV21-1, the J call TRBJ2-7; the table's D call, TRBD2, has no DNA check behind it. TRBV21-1 is given as a pseudogene. The CDR3 is 13 residues long. The CDR3 region has the DNA TGTGCCAGAATTAGCGGGAGAGTCTACGAGCAGTACTTC. Protein: CARISGRVYEQYF.

This clonotype was counted many times. This sequence joins TRBV28 and TRBJ2-7; 7 bases map to TRBD2. V shed 3 bases, J shed 3 bases, and the junction held 11 bases outside the gene matches. Germline assignment: CDR1 MDHEN and CDR2 SYDVKM. CDR3 length equals 16 residues. CDR3 residues: CASSFTLWGLIYEQYF. The CDR3 DNA sequence: TGTGCCAGCAGTTTCACTTTGTGGGGACTAATCTACGAGCAGTACTTC.

This chain links TRBV29-1 with TRBJ2-7; D is tentatively TRBD1 or TRBD2 (5 bases each). The V end lost 4 bases, the J end lost 2 bases, and 15 bases lay between the germline ends. Germline V gene lookup returns CDR1 SQVTM and CDR2 ANQGSEA. The CDR3 covers 14 residues. CDR3 loop: CSVVSGRNAYEQYF. CDR3 coding DNA: TGCAGCGTTGTTTCGGGGCGTAATGCCTACGAGCAGTACTTC.

This clonotype occurred a few times. This chain links TRBV4-2 with TRBJ2-1; D is perhaps TRBD2 (6 bases). CDR3 size: 14 residues. V shed 0 bases and J shed 11 bases, with 14 bases lying between them. CDR1 and CDR2 (germline): LGHNA, YNFKEQ. CDR3 DNA sequence: TGTGCCAGCAGCCAAGATGAGACTAGATACAAGCAGTTCTTC. The encoded protein is CASSQDETRYKQFF.

This clonotype was seen many times. V gene TRBV20-1 combines with J gene TRBJ2-7, with TRBD2 as a possible D gene (6 bases). V gave up 3 bases and J gave up 1 base, with 10 bases separating them. The CDR3 consists of 13 residues. Germline CDR1 DFQATT, CDR2 SNEGSKA (reference sequence). The CDR3 is CSASGSGSYEQYF. The CDR3 DNA is TGCAGTGCTAGCGGGAGTGGATCCTACGAGCAGTACTTC.

The chain employs TRBV20-1 and TRBJ2-7; TRBD1 matches at 7 bases. The length of the CDR3 is 11 residues. Germline trimming cut 3 bases from V and 5 bases from J; bases unmatched to any gene: 1. Germline V gives CDR1 DFQATT, CDR2 SNEGSKA (reference sequence). CDR3 bases: TGCAGTGCTAGGACAGGGCACGAGCAGTACTTC. It encodes CSARTGHEQYF.

This clonotype was observed many times. The chain combines TRBV20-1 with TRBJ2-3, with D possibly being TRBD2 (6 bases). V gave up 5 bases and J gave up 11 bases, with 14 bases separating them. This CDR3 is built from 11 residues. Germline V CDR1 and CDR2: DFQATT, SNEGSKA (reference sequence). This CDR3 reads CSAYRASEQYF. The DNA of the CDR3 is TGCAGTGCTTACCGGGCTAGCGAGCAGTATTTT.

This clonotype was observed many times. The chain links TRBV5-6 to TRBJ2-3; 8 nucleotides match TRBD1. CDR1 and CDR2 from the germline V gene are SGHDT and YYEEEE. The CDR3 spans 15 residues. The V segment lost 2 bases and the J segment 1 base; nucleotides outside the gene matches: 3. The DNA of the CDR3 is TGTGCCAGCAGCTTTCAGACAGGGGGCACAGATACGCAGTATTTT. Its protein product is CASSFQTGGTDTQYF.

This clonotype was seen ten or more times. V gene TRBV12-3 or TRBV12-4 combines with J gene TRBJ1-1; tentatively, D is TRBD1 (5 bases). V was shortened by 2 bases and J by 1 base, with 11 bases between the two germline ends. The CDR3 consists of 15 residues. CDR3 in amino acids: CASSLMATGNTEAFF. The CDR3 region has the DNA TGTGCCAGCAGTTTAATGGCCACAGGGAACACTGAAGCTTTCTTT.

This clonotype was detected many times. The chain recombines TRBV18 with TRBJ2-1; D is unresolved. Trimming shortened V by 3 bases and J by 0 bases, and 9 bases separated the two germline ends. The CDR3 spans 15 residues. The germline V gene encodes CDR1 KGHSH and CDR2 LQKENI. The CDR3: CASSPGGSSYNEQFF. In DNA, the CDR3 is TGTGCCAGCTCACCGGGCGGTAGCTCCTACAATGAGCAGTTCTTC.

In its sample, this clonotype was seen many times. This chain joins TRBV6-1 and TRBJ2-2, with 8 bases that match TRBD1. The CDR3 is 15 amino acids. With 6 bases clipped from V and 4 bases from J, the junction kept 7 bases outside the gene matches. CDR1 and CDR2 (germline): MNHNS, SASEGT. In nucleotides, the CDR3 is TGTGCCAGCAGGCTCGGGACAGGAGCCACCGGGGAGCTGTTTTTT. Encoded protein: CASRLGTGATGELFF.

This clonotype was counted ten times or more. This chain links TRBV20-1 with TRBJ2-7; the match to TRBD1 covers 8 bases. Trimming took 0 bases from V and 7 from J; bases not matched to a gene: 5. Germline V gives CDR1 DFQATT, CDR2 SNEGSKA (reference sequence). This CDR3 region has 13 residues. Written as DNA, the CDR3 is TGCAGTGCTAGAGACAGGGGGCCGGGGGAGCAGTACTTC. Translation gives CSARDRGPGEQYF.